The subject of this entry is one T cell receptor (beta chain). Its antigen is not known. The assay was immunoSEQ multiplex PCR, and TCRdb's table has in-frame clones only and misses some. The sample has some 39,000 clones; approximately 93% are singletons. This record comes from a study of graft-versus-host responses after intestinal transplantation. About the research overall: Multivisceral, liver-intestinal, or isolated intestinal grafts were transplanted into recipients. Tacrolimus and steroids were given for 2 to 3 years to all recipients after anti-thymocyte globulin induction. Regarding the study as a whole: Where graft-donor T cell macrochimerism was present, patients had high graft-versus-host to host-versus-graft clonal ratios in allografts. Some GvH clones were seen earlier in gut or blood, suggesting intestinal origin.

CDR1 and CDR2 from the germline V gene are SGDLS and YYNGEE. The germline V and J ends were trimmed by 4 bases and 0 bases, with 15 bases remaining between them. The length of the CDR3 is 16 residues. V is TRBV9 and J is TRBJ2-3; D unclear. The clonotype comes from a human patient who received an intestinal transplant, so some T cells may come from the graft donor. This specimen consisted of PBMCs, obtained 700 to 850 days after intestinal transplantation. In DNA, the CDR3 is TGTGCCAGCAGCCCGGGTGGATATGCTAGCACAGATACGCAGTATTTT. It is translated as CASSPGGYASTDTQYF. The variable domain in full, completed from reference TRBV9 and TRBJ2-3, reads DSGVTQTPKHLITATGQRVTLRCSPRSGDLSVYWYQQSLDQGLQFLIQYYNGEERAKGNILERFSAQQFPDLHSELNLSSLELGDSALYFCASSPGGYASTDTQYFGPGTRLTVL.